Below, one TCR beta chain is given with its context. Per the germline V gene, CDR1 is MNHEY and CDR2 is SMNVEV (reference sequence). V was trimmed by 4 bases and J by 6 bases, leaving 3 bases between them. The CDR3 runs to 11 residues. Sample treatment: oral pan-JAK inhibitor, 5-10 mg twice daily. The sample is drawn from a study of CD8+ T cells in alopecia areata. cDNA reverse transcribed from extracted RNA served as the sequencing template. Clones were read by immunoSEQ multiplex PCR, and TCRdb kept only the in-frame ones, dropping some. The sample lists over 80,000 clones; 44% were seen once. The chain couples TRBV27 to TRBJ2-2; D uncertain. The TCR comes from a human donor with alopecia areata. The sequences come from CD8+ T cells sorted from blood, collected at week 24, from a patient treated with tofacitinib. CDR3 region: CASSSSGELFF. The CDR3 nucleotides read TGTGCCAGCAGTTCCTCCGGGGAGCTGTTTTTT.